This record covers a single T cell receptor (beta chain). Its antigen is unknown. 13 Jbeta primers and 60 Vbeta primers were used for the PCR. Produced via immunoSEQ multiplex PCR; TCRdb's table is partial and in-frame only. The table includes 130,000 to 150,000 clones, over 60% detected once. The CDR3 is made up of 14 amino acids. Between the trimmed V and J ends, which lost 3 bases and 8 bases, there was a span of 15 bases. CDR1 and CDR2 from the germline V gene are LNHNV and YYDKDF (reference sequence). This sample is drawn from a study of cytomegalovirus exposure and HLA in healthy donors. Broader study findings: Earlier analysis yielded a pattern in which most TCR beta V segments were productive about 90% or about 30% of the time.

The specimen sequenced was PBMCs. The receptor's source is a male donor in good health and CMV-seronegative. This chain uses TRBV15 with TRBJ2-3; D is perhaps TRBD2 (6 bases). As DNA, the CDR3 is TGTGCCACCAGCAGTGGCGGGACCTCAGGTACGCAGTATTTT. Residues: CATSSGGTSGTQYF. The whole variable domain, remainder taken from reference TRBV15 and TRBJ2-3, is DAMVIQNPRYQVTQFGKPVTLSCSQTLNHNVMYWYQQKSSQAPKLLFHYYDKDFNNEADTPDNFQSRRPNTSFCFLDIRSPGLGDTAMYLCATSSGGTSGTQYFGPGTRLTVL.